The text below deals with one T cell receptor beta chain. Clones were sequenced by immunoSEQ multiplex PCR, and TCRdb holds only the in-frame ones, with some missing. The profile covers 48,000 or so clones, with around nine tenths appearing a single time and around 6.7% taken by the ten largest. This specimen belongs to a study of OX40 agonist ivuxolimab in advanced cancers. Study in general: Ivuxolimab is a fully human IgG2 antibody that activates OX40 (CD134). Patients receiving dose escalation had hepatocellular carcinoma, melanoma, renal cell or head and neck cancer. The group had a mean age of 60 years, ranged from about 23 to 79, and was 80% to 85% male.

Germline loops: CDR1 MGHDK, CDR2 SYGVNS. The CDR3 contains 15 residues. V lost 2 bases and J 3 bases, leaving 10 bases between the germline ends. Specimen: CD4+ or CD8+ T cells sorted from blood, collected in a trial of the OX40 agonist ivuxolimab. The J gene is TRBJ2-2, the V gene TRBV25-1, with D maybe TRBD1 (6 bases). The sequence was obtained from an adult with an advanced solid tumor such as melanoma, head and neck, liver or kidney cancer. The CDR3 nucleotides read TGTGCCAGCAGTGAAGGTTACAGGGACACCGGGGAGCTGTTTTTT. This sequence encodes CASSEGYRDTGELFF. Complete variable domain (other parts from reference TRBV25-1 and TRBJ2-2): EADIYQTPRYLVIGTGKKITLECSQTMGHDKMYWYQQDPGMELHLIHYSYGVNSTEKGDLSSESTVSRIRTEHFPLTLESARPSHTSQYLCASSEGYRDTGELFFGEGSRLTVL.